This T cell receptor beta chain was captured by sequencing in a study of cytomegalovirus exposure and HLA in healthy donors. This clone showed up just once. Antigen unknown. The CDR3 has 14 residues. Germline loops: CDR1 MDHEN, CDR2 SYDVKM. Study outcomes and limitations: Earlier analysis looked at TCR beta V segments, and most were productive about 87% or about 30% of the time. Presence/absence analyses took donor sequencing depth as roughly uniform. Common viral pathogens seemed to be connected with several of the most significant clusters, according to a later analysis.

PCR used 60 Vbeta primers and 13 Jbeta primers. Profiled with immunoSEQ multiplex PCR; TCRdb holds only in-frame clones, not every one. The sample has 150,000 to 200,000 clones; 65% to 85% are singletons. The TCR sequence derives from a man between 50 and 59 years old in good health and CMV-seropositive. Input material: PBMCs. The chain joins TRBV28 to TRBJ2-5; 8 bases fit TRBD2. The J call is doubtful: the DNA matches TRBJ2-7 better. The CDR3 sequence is CASSLGRGGYEQYF. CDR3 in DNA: TGTGCCAGCAGTTTGGGACGGGGGGGTTACGAGCAGTACTTC.